One sample yielded the 15 T cell receptor beta chains listed below, sequenced in a study of cytomegalovirus exposure and HLA in healthy donors. In the PCR, 60 Vbeta and 13 Jbeta primers were used. Generated by immunoSEQ multiplex PCR, the TCRdb table keeps only in-frame clones and is missing some. The sample carries about 110,000 clones, 76% recorded once. The sequenced sample was PBMCs. The receptors stem from a man in his thirties or forties in good health and CMV-seropositive.

This chain uses TRBV6-5 with TRBJ1-5; no firm D call. The CDR3 is made up of 14 amino acids. The germline CDR1 and CDR2 sequences are MNHEY and SVGAGI. V lost 6 bases, J lost 4 bases, and 13 bases lay in between. The CDR3 spells CASRSGSGNQPQHF. DNA for the CDR3: TGTGCCAGCAGATCCGGGTCGGGGAATCAGCCCCAGCATTTT.

This clone was counted between two and nine times. The chain carries TRBV6-5 and TRBJ2-7, with no clear D. CDR1 and CDR2 from the germline V gene are MNHEY and SVGAGI. The V and J ends lost 2 bases and 3 bases respectively, with 2 bases between them. The CDR3 covers 11 residues. The CDR3 DNA is TGTGCCAGCAGTTACCTCTACGAGCAGTACTTC. This codes for CASSYLYEQYF.

In nucleotides, the CDR3 is TGTGCCACCAGCAGGCGACCCGGGACTGAAACCGGGGAGCTGTTTTTT. Translated: CATSRRPGTETGELFF. The genes are TRBV15 and TRBJ2-2; D may be TRBD2 (6 bases). This CDR3 spans 16 amino acids. Germline-derived CDR1 and CDR2 are LNHNV and YYDKDF (reference sequence). V was trimmed by 3 bases and J by 5 bases, leaving 16 bases between them.

The chain recombines TRBV5-4 with TRBJ2-3; TRBD2 matches at 8 bases. V lost 1 base, J lost 5 bases, and 6 bases stayed unmatched. From germline, CDR1 is SGHNT and CDR2 YYREEE (reference sequence). This CDR3 region has 15 residues. The CDR3 is CASSLRGGPQDTQYF. Here the CDR3 DNA reads TGTGCCAGCAGCTTGCGGGGGGGGCCCCAAGATACGCAGTATTTT. The full variable domain, in which reference TRBV5-4 and TRBJ2-3 provide the parts outside the CDR3, is ETGVTQSPTHLIKTRGQQVTLRCSSQSGHNTVSWYQQALGQGPQFIFQYYREEENGRGNFPPRFSGLQFPNYSSELNVNALELDDSALYLCASSLRGGPQDTQYFGPGTRLTVL.

The chain joins TRBV9 to TRBJ1-4, with a weak D call TRBD1 (6 bases). From germline, CDR1 is SGDLS and CDR2 YYNGEE. Trimming took 7 bases from V and 8 from J, leaving 15 bases between them. CDR3 size: 13 residues. This chain's CDR3 is CASAPGAGEKLFF. The CDR3 region has the DNA TGTGCCAGCGCACCAGGGGCTGGGGAAAAACTGTTTTTT.

Only one count was recorded for this clone. The J gene is TRBJ1-1, the V gene TRBV29-1, with D perhaps TRBD1 (6 bases). Germline values: CDR1 SQVTM, CDR2 ANQGSEA. V was shortened by 7 bases and J by 2 bases, with 23 bases between the two germline ends. The CDR3 is 16 amino acids. CDR3 bases: TGCAGCGCAGAGCCGGGGCAGGGGCTGGGAAACACTGAAGCTTTCTTT. Translated, it gives CSAEPGQGLGNTEAFF.

Only a few counts were recorded for this clone. The chain recombines TRBV28 with TRBJ1-4; weak D call: TRBD1 (6 bases). Between the trimmed V and J ends, which lost 5 bases and 5 bases, there was a span of 15 bases. Germline lookup yields CDR1 MDHEN and CDR2 SYDVKM. The CDR3 loop spans 15 amino acids. CDR3 DNA: TGTGCCAGCAGTACCCCCGGGACACCGAATGAAAAACTGTTTTTT. Translation: CASSTPGTPNEKLFF.

V usage is TRBV6-5 and J usage is TRBJ2-3; 9 nucleotides align to TRBD2. This CDR3 is built from 15 residues. Germline assignment: CDR1 MNHEY and CDR2 SVGAGI. The V and J ends lost 5 bases and 3 bases, in that order; junction bases with no gene match: 6. The CDR3 DNA sequence: TGTGCCAGCAGTAGAGGGCTAGCGGGGACAGATACGCAGTATTTT. It yields the protein CASSRGLAGTDTQYF.

A few counts support this clone. The V and J genes are TRBV6-5 and TRBJ1-1; TRBD1 aligns across 8 bases. The trim removed 6 bases at V and 1 base at J, leaving 7 bases unmatched. The CDR3 spans 15 residues. Germline values: CDR1 MNHEY, CDR2 SVGAGI. CDR3 sequence (DNA): TGTGCCAGCAGCTTAGCCGGGACAGGGAACACTGAAGCTTTCTTT. Amino acid sequence: CASSLAGTGNTEAFF.

V gene TRBV28 combines with J gene TRBJ2-7, with 8 nucleotides matching TRBD1. The CDR3 has 15 residues. CDR1 and CDR2 from the germline V gene are MDHEN and SYDVKM. V was clipped by 3 bases and J by 3 bases; unmatched bases: 7. The CDR3 DNA is TGTGCCAGCAGTTTTTCCCCGGACAGGGACTACGAGCAGTACTTC. This sequence encodes CASSFSPDRDYEQYF.

The chain recombines TRBV15 with TRBJ1-2, with a tentative D call TRBD1 (6 bases). Trimming shortened V by 0 bases and J by 2 bases, and 10 bases separated the two germline ends. The length of the CDR3 is 15 residues. The germline CDR1 and CDR2 sequences are LNHNV and YYDKDF (reference sequence). The CDR3 sequence is CATSRDTGQNYGYTF. Here the CDR3 DNA reads TGTGCCACCAGCAGAGACACAGGGCAGAACTATGGCTACACCTTC.

The table lists this clone with a count of one. The genes are TRBV28 and TRBJ1-4; D unresolved. Between the trimmed V and J ends, which lost 3 bases and 2 bases, there was a span of 7 bases. The CDR3 contains 14 residues. The germline V gene has CDR1 MDHEN and CDR2 SYDVKM. CDR3 nucleotide sequence: TGTGCCAGCAGTTTCCGGTTGACTAATGAAAAACTGTTTTTT. The encoded protein is CASSFRLTNEKLFF.

This rearrangement joins TRBV2 to TRBJ2-4; maybe TRBD2 (5 bases). V lost 6 bases and J lost 7, with 16 bases in between. CDR3 size: 14 residues. From germline, CDR1 is SNHLY and CDR2 FYNNEI. The CDR3 coding sequence is TGTGCCAGCAGGAGAGACTCATCGGGGAACATTCAGTACTTC. This gives the protein CASRRDSSGNIQYF.

This clone was detected a few times. This chain links TRBV5-4 with TRBJ2-3, with TRBD2 matching over 10 bases. The germline CDR1 and CDR2 sequences are SGHNT and YYREEE (reference sequence). The CDR3 runs to 16 residues. V lost 3 bases and J lost 4; bases outside the gene matches: 8. CDR3 amino acids: CASSSLAGDPADTQYF. Here the CDR3 DNA reads TGTGCCAGCAGCTCTCTAGCGGGGGATCCGGCAGATACGCAGTATTTT.

DNA of the CDR3: TGTGCCAGCAGCTCCACAGGGATCTATGGCTACACCTTC. It codes for CASSSTGIYGYTF. The chain employs TRBV7-2 and TRBJ1-2; tentative D call: TRBD1 (6 bases). In germline, CDR1 is SGHTA, CDR2 FQGNSA. CDR3 length: 13 amino acids. Trimming took off 4 bases at V and 4 bases at J, with 10 bases between the two ends.